This entry concerns a single TCR beta chain. CDR3 length: 15 residues. The V and J ends lost 3 bases and 3 bases, in that order; junction bases with no gene match: 2. Per germline, CDR1 LGHNA and CDR2 YNFKEQ. Time point here: blood 2 weeks post-SBRT. Treatment of the sample: 15 Gy SBRT to primary tumor, nephrectomy 4 weeks later. After SBRT, blood was collected at 2 and 4 weeks, plus baseline. These data belong to a study of radiation and T cells in renal cell carcinoma. The method was immunoSEQ multiplex PCR; TCRdb's version includes in-frame clones alone and lacks a portion of them. The sample has some 76,000 clones, roughly 80% seen once; the top ten hold 5.8%.

Sequenced here: blood, sampled from a patient whose treatment included radiotherapy and nephrectomy. This TCR derives from a man in his 60s with renal cell carcinoma. The genes are TRBV4-2 and TRBJ2-3, with 11 bases matching TRBD2. The CDR3 DNA follows: TGTGCCAGCAGCCAGGTAGCGGGAGGGACAGATACGCAGTATTTT. This translates into CASSQVAGGTDTQYF.